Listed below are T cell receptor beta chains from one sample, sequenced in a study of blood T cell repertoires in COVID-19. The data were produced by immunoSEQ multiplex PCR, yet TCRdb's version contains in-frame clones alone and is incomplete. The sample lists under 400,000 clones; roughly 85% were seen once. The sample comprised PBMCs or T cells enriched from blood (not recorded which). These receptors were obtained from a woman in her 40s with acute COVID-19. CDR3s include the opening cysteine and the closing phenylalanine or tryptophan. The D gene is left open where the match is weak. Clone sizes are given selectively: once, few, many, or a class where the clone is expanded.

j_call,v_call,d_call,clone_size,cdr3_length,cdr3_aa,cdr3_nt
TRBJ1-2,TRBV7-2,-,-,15,CASSSSGASNYGYTF,TGTGCCAGCAGCTCGTCTGGGGCCTCTAACTATGGCTACACCTTC
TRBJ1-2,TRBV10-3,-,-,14,CAISESRQNYGYTF,TGTGCCATCAGTGAGTCGAGGCAGAACTATGGCTACACCTTC
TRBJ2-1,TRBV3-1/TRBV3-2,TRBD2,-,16,CASSQRGLAGGDEQFF,TGTGCCAGCAGCCAACGGGGACTAGCGGGAGGCGATGAGCAGTTCTTC
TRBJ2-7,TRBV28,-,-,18,CASRQTGEFFGQVYEQYF,-
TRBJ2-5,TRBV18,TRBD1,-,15,CASSPRQGAGETQYF,TGTGCCAGCTCACCAAGACAGGGGGCAGGGGAGACCCAGTACTTC
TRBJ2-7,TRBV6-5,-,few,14,CASMLGHTTYEQYF,TGTGCCAGCATGTTGGGACACACTACCTACGAGCAGTACTTC
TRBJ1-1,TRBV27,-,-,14,CASSYEGGSTEAFF,TGTGCCAGCAGTTATGAAGGGGGAAGCACTGAAGCTTTCTTT
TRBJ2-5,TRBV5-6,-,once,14,CASSFDGSQETQYF,TGTGCCAGCAGCTTTGACGGGAGTCAAGAGACCCAGTACTTC
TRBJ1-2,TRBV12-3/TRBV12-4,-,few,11,CASSFGYGYTF,TGTGCCAGCAGTTTCGGCTATGGCTACACCTTC
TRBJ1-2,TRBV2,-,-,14,CASSPIAGPYGYTF,TGTGCCAGCAGCCCAATAGCGGGCCCCTATGGCTACACCTTC
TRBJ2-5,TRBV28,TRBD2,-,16,CASSLSGLAVQETQYF,TGTGCCAGCAGTCTATCCGGACTAGCGGTCCAAGAGACCCAGTACTTC
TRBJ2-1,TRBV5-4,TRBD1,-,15,CASSLGTGLYNEQFF,TGTGCCAGCAGCCTAGGGACAGGATTGTACAATGAGCAGTTCTTC
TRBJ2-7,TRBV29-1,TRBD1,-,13,CSARDRVTYEQYF,TGCAGTGCACGGGACAGGGTGACCTACGAGCAGTACTTC
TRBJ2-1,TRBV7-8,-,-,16,CASRPRGGPLNNEQFF,TGTGCCAGCCGCCCCAGAGGGGGACCCTTAAACAATGAGCAGTTCTTC
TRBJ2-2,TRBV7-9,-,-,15,CASSPRAGVAGELFF,TGTGCCAGCAGCCCTCGCGCCGGGGTTGCCGGGGAGCTGTTTTTT
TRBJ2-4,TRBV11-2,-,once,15,CASSLDRLAKNIQYF,TGTGCCAGCAGCTTAGACAGACTGGCCAAAAACATTCAGTACTTC
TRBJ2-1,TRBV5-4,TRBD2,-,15,CASSPRTSGTNEQFF,TGTGCCAGCAGCCCAAGGACTAGCGGGACCAATGAGCAGTTCTTC
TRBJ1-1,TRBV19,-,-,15,CASSKPSTMNTEAFF,TGTGCCAGTAGTAAGCCCTCAACCATGAACACTGAAGCTTTCTTT
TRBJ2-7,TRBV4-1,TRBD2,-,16,CASSQDGGRIGYEQYF,TGCGCCAGCAGCCAAGACGGCGGGAGGATCGGCTACGAGCAGTACTTC
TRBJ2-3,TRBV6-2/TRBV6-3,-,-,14,CASSYPSFADTQYF,TGTGCCAGCAGTTACCCTAGCTTTGCAGATACGCAGTATTTT
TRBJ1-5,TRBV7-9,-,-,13,CASSLDRNQPQHF,TGTGCCAGCAGCTTAGACAGGAATCAGCCCCAGCATTTT
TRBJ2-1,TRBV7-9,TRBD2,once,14,CASSLVAGGGRQFF,TGTGCCAGCAGCTTAGTAGCCGGCGGCGGGAGGCAGTTCTTC
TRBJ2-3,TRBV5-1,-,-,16,CASSLAGPSSTDTQYF,TGCGCCAGCAGCTTGGCAGGGCCCTCTAGCACAGATACGCAGTATTTT
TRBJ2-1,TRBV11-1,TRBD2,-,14,CASSLPSGGGEQFF,TGTGCCAGCAGCTTACCTAGCGGGGGTGGTGAGCAGTTCTTC
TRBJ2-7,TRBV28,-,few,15,CASSQDVVGLYEQYF,TGTGCCAGCAGTCAAGACGTTGTGGGGCTTTACGAGCAGTACTTC
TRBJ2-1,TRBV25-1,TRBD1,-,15,CASSYTQGPYNEQFF,TGTGCCAGCAGCTATACACAGGGGCCATACAATGAGCAGTTCTTC
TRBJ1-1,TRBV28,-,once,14,CASSIRYREVEAFF,TGTGCCAGCAGTATCCGATACAGGGAAGTTGAAGCTTTCTTT
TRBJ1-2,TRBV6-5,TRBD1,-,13,CASRAGQGDGYTF,TGTGCCAGCAGGGCCGGACAGGGCGATGGCTACACCTTC
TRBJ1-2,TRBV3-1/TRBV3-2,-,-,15,CASSHWGSGNYGYTF,TGTGCCAGCAGCCATTGGGGCAGCGGGAACTATGGCTACACCTTC
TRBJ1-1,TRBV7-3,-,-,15,CASSQNDLGGTEAFF,TGTGCCAGCAGCCAAAACGATTTAGGGGGCACTGAAGCTTTCTTT
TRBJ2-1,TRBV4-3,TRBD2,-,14,CASSQGSGSNEQFF,TGCGCCAGCAGCCAAGGTAGCGGGAGCAATGAGCAGTTCTTC
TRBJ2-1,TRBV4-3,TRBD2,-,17,CASSQDVTSGGLREQFF,TGCGCCAGCAGCCAAGATGTAACTAGCGGGGGTCTACGGGAGCAGTTCTTC
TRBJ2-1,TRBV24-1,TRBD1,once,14,CATSDLDQGDEQFF,TGTGCCACCAGTGATTTGGACCAGGGGGATGAGCAGTTCTTC
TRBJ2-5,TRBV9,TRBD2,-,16,CASSVASGRGQETQYF,TGTGCCAGCAGCGTAGCGAGCGGGAGGGGACAAGAGACCCAGTACTTC
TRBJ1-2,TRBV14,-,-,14,CASSQERGRSGYTF,TGTGCCAGCAGCCAAGAACGCGGGAGAAGTGGCTACACCTTC
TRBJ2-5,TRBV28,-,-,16,CASSQNTGGGQETQYF,TGTGCCAGCAGTCAAAACACAGGGGGGGGCCAAGAGACCCAGTACTTC
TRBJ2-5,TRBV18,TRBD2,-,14,CASSPRLAGETQYF,TGTGCCAGCTCACCGCGGCTAGCGGGAGAGACCCAGTACTTC
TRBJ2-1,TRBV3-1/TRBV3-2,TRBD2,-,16,CASSQAGGAKNNEQFF,TGTGCCAGCAGCCAAGCGGGGGGGGCAAAGAACAATGAGCAGTTCTTC
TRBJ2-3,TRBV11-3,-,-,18,CASSLGALVRGVRDTQYF,TGTGCCAGCAGCTTAGGTGCGCTGGTTCGCGGGGTAAGAGATACGCAGTATTTT
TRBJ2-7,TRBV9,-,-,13,CASSADGGYEQYF,TGTGCCAGCAGTGCAGACGGAGGCTACGAGCAGTACTTC
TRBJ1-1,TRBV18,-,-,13,CASSQQMNTEAFF,TGTGCCAGCTCCCAACAGATGAACACTGAAGCTTTCTTT
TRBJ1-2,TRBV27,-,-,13,CASSSTDIAGYTF,TGTGCCAGCAGTTCTACGGACATTGCTGGCTACACCTTC
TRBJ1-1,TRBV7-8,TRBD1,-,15,CASSLVLGQDTEAFF,TGTGCCAGCAGCTTAGTCTTGGGACAGGACACTGAAGCTTTCTTT
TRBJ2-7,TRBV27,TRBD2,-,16,CASSPLTSGRSYEQYF,TGTGCCAGCAGTCCCCTGACTAGCGGGAGGAGTTACGAGCAGTACTTC
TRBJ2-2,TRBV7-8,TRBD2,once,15,CASSLGVAGTGELFF,TGTGCCAGCAGCTTAGGAGTAGCGGGAACCGGGGAGCTGTTTTTT
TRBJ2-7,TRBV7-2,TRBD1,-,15,CASSSTGPNSYEQYF,TGTGCCAGCAGCTCGACAGGGCCCAACTCCTACGAGCAGTACTTC
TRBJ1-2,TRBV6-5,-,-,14,CASSYSMRGDGYTF,TGTGCCAGCAGTTACTCGATGCGGGGGGATGGCTACACCTTC
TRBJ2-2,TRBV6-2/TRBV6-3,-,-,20,CASSFSLEQGLFQGPGELFF,TGTGCCAGCAGTTTCTCATTAGAACAGGGTCTGTTTCAGGGCCCCGGGGAGCTGTTTTTT
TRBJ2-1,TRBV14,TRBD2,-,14,CASKLAGGPGEQFF,TGTGCCAGCAAACTAGCGGGGGGGCCCGGTGAGCAGTTCTTC
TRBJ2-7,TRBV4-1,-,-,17,CASSQDLVGQVNYEQYF,TGCGCCAGCAGCCAAGATTTAGTTGGGCAGGTTAACTACGAGCAGTACTTC
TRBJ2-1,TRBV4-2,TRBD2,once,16,CASSQAGGRAYNEQFF,TGTGCCAGCAGCCAAGCAGGAGGGAGGGCCTACAATGAGCAGTTCTTC
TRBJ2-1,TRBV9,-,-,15,CASSVSPRSYNEQFF,TGTGCCAGCAGCGTTAGTCCGCGCTCCTACAATGAGCAGTTCTTC
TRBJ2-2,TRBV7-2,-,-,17,CASSKGRGTANTGELFF,TGTGCCAGCAGCAAAGGTCGGGGGACTGCGAACACCGGGGAGCTGTTTTTT
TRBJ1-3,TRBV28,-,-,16,CASTTLLGGSGNTIYF,TGTGCCAGCACGACCCTCCTCGGGGGGTCAGGAAACACCATATATTTT
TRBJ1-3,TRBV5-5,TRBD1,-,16,CASSLSGQGSGNTIYF,TGTGCCAGCAGCCTGTCGGGACAGGGCTCTGGAAACACCATATATTTT